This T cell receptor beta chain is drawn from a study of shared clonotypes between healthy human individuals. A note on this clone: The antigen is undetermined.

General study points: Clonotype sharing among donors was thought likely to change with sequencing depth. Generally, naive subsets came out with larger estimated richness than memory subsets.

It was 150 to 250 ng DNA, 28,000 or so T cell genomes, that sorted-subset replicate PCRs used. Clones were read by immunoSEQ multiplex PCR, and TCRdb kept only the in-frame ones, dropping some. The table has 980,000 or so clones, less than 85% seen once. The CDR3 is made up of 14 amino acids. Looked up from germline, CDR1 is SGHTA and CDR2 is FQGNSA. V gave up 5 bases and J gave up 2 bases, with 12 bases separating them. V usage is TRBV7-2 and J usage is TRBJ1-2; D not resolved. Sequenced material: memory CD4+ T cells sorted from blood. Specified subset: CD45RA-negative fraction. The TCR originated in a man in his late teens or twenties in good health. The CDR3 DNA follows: TGTGCCAGCAGCACTCCGGACTGGAACTATGGCTACACCTTC. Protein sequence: CASSTPDWNYGYTF.